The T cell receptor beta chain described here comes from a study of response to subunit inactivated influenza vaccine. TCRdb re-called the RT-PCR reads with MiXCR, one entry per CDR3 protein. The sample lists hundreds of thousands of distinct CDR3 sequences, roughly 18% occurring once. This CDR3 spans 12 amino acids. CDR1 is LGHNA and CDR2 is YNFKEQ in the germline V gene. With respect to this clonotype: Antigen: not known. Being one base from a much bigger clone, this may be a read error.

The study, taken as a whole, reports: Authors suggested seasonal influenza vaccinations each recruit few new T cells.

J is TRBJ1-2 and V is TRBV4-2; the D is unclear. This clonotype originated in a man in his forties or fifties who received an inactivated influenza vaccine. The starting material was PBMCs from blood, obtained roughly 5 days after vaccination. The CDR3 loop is CASNQRRDGYTF. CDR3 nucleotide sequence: TGTGCCAGCAACCAAAGAAGGGATGGCTACACCTTC.